These 26 T cell receptor beta chains came from one sample sequenced in a study of blood T cell repertoires in COVID-19. The data were produced by immunoSEQ multiplex PCR, yet TCRdb's version contains in-frame clones alone and is incomplete. The sample consists of 160,000 or so clones, approximately 90% of them appearing once. The source material was peripheral blood. The receptor source for this set is a woman aged 65 to 85 with COVID-19, enrolled during active disease.

The genes are TRBV10-3 and TRBJ2-7, with 10 positions matching TRBD1. This CDR3 is built from 15 residues. CDR1 is ENHRY, CDR2 SYGVKD, per germline. Trimming took 2 bases from V and 5 from J; bases not matched to a gene: 6. The CDR3 nucleotides read TGTGCCATCAGTGAGGGTGGGACAGGGGTCGACGAGCAGTACTTC. It is translated as CAISEGGTGVDEQYF.

The chain carries TRBV2 and TRBJ1-4; TRBD1 might be the D (5 bases). V was trimmed by 3 bases and J by 13 bases, leaving 9 bases between them. Germline V gene data show CDR1 as SNHLY and CDR2 as FYNNEI. The CDR3 spans 11 residues. DNA of the CDR3: TGTGCCAGCAGTGATGCAGGGCCACTGTTTTTT. Translated, it gives CASSDAGPLFF.

The V gene is TRBV24-1, the J gene TRBJ1-5; D perhaps matches TRBD1 (6 bases). There are 15 residues in the CDR3. Germline CDR1 and CDR2: KGHDR and SFDVKD. V was trimmed by 5 bases and J by 1 base, leaving 11 bases between them. CDR3 in DNA: TGTGCCACCAGTGGTAGGGGGGGAAGCAATCAGCCCCAGCATTTT. Translating gives CATSGRGGSNQPQHF.

V gene TRBV6-5 combines with J gene TRBJ1-1; 10 bases agree with TRBD1. CDR3 length: 15 residues. Germline V lookup: CDR1 MNHEY, CDR2 SVGAGI. Trimming took 5 bases from V and 4 from J; bases not matched to a gene: 7. CDR3 coding DNA: TGTGCCAGCAGTCCCCGGACAGGGGGAGGCACTGAAGCTTTCTTT. Protein: CASSPRTGGGTEAFF.

The count of this clone is one. The rearrangement links TRBV5-6 to TRBJ2-3, with TRBD2 matching 10 bases. Per the germline V gene, CDR1 is SGHDT and CDR2 is YYEEEE. The CDR3 consists of 19 residues. V lost 1 base, J lost 0 bases, and 11 bases stayed unmatched. CDR3 loop: CASSLRGLAAPTSTDTQYF. CDR3 DNA: TGTGCCAGCAGCTTGCGCGGACTAGCGGCTCCGACTAGCACAGATACGCAGTATTTT.

The J gene is TRBJ1-2, the V gene TRBV30; tentatively, D is TRBD1 (6 bases). Germline loops: CDR1 GTSNPN, CDR2 SVGIG (reference sequence). Deletions cut 0 bases from V and 3 bases from J, with 14 bases between. This CDR3 region has 15 residues. This CDR3 is CAWSVGGGNDYGYTF. In nucleotides, the CDR3 is TGTGCCTGGAGTGTAGGTGGGGGCAATGACTATGGCTACACCTTC.

The V gene is TRBV5-5, the J gene TRBJ2-3; possible D gene TRBD2, 5 bases. CDR1 and CDR2 (germline): SGHKS, YYEKEE (reference sequence). This CDR3 is 15 amino acids long. Trimming stripped 0 bases from V and 6 bases from J, with 14 bases between. In nucleotides, the CDR3 is TGTGCCAGCAGCTTGGGGACTGGTGTCCGTGATACGCAGTATTTT. This encodes CASSLGTGVRDTQYF.

This clone was observed a single time. The chain has TRBV11-2 and TRBJ2-5, with D hard to call. V shed 5 bases and J shed 1 base, with 11 bases lying between them. The germline gives CDR1 SGHAT, CDR2 FQNNGV. The CDR3 extends over 14 amino acids. The CDR3, as DNA: TGTGCCAGCAGCCCTAGTCCCCGCCAAGAGACCCAGTACTTC. Its protein is CASSPSPRQETQYF. Full variable domain (missing parts from reference TRBV11-2 and TRBJ2-5): EAGVAQSPRYKIIEKRQSVAFWCNPISGHATLYWYQQILGQGPKLLIQFQNNGVVDDSQLPKDRFSAERLKGVDSTLKIQPAKLEDSAVYLCASSPSPRQETQYFGPGTRLLVL.

The CDR3 is CASRRTGGLRYGYTF. The DNA of the CDR3 is TGTGCCAGCAGGCGGACAGGGGGTCTGCGGTATGGCTACACCTTC. J is TRBJ1-2 and V is TRBV2; 10 bases line up with TRBD1. The CDR3 extends over 15 amino acids. Germline CDR1 is SNHLY and CDR2 is FYNNEI. Losses at the gene ends were 6 bases for V and 5 bases for J; bases not matched to a gene: 9.

The chain joins TRBV5-1 to TRBJ2-2; the D is unclear. CDR1 is SGHRS and CDR2 is YFSETQ in the germline V gene. The ends were cut back, 4 bases at V and 1 base at J, with 8 bases in the middle. CDR3 size: 14 residues. Written as DNA, the CDR3 is TGCGCCAGCAGCGCCAGACAGAACACCGGGGAGCTGTTTTTT. Its protein is CASSARQNTGELFF.

The gene calls are TRBV19 and TRBJ2-5; 7 bases align to TRBD2. V shed 3 bases and J 4 bases; nucleotides not matched to a gene: 8. The germline CDR1 and CDR2 sequences are LNHDA and SQIVND (reference sequence). The CDR3 has 15 amino acids. The CDR3 coding sequence is TGTGCCAGTAGTATCGACAGCGGGGAGAGAGAGACCCAGTACTTC. Its protein product is CASSIDSGERETQYF. The whole variable domain, filled in from reference TRBV19 and TRBJ2-5, reads DGGITQSPKYLFRKEGQNVTLSCEQNLNHDAMYWYRQDPGQGLRLIYYSQIVNDFQKGDIAEGYSVSREKKESFPLTVTSAQKNPTAFYLCASSIDSGERETQYFGPGTRLLVL.

The table lists this clone with a count of one. This sample also contains other DNA sequences that code for the same CDR3. The rearrangement joins TRBV2 to TRBJ1-2; 8 bases are shared with TRBD1. The CDR3 runs to 13 residues. V trimming: 6 bases; J trimming: 4 bases; junction bases outside the gene matches: 4. The germline gives CDR1 SNHLY, CDR2 FYNNEI. CDR3 sequence reads: CASSVTGGYGYTF. The CDR3, as DNA: TGTGCCAGCAGCGTAACAGGGGGCTATGGCTACACCTTC.

The V call is TRBV3-1 (or the pseudogene TRBV3-2), the J call TRBJ2-1; TRBD2 is a possible D gene (6 bases). V lost 8 bases, J lost 8 bases, and 16 bases lay in between. The CDR3 loop spans 13 amino acids. The germline CDR1 and CDR2 sequences are LGHDT and YNNKEL (reference sequence). The CDR3 region is CASGTRLGDEQFF. The CDR3 DNA sequence: TGTGCCAGCGGAACGCGACTAGGGGATGAGCAGTTCTTC.

This clone was recorded once. The chain combines TRBV2 with TRBJ2-1; TRBD2 aligns across 14 bases. Germline V gene lookup returns CDR1 SNHLY and CDR2 FYNNEI. There are 19 residues in the CDR3. After removal of 5 bases from V and 0 bases from J, the junction contained 9 bases not matched to a gene. CDR3 residues: CASSNPGTSGGSSYNEQFF. The CDR3 nucleotides are TGTGCCAGCAGTAACCCCGGGACTAGCGGGGGCTCCTCCTACAATGAGCAGTTCTTC.

The chain employs TRBV18 and TRBJ1-2; D is possibly TRBD1 (5 bases). The V and J ends lost 0 bases and 6 bases respectively, with 11 bases between them. CDR3 size: 14 residues. Per the germline V gene, CDR1 is KGHSH and CDR2 is LQKENI. The DNA of the CDR3 is TGTGCCAGCTCACCACCGAAGGGGAGGGATGGCTACACCTTC. It yields the protein CASSPPKGRDGYTF.

The chain joins TRBV3-1 (or the pseudogene TRBV3-2) to TRBJ2-6; D call uncertain. The V gene lost 0 bases and the J gene lost 0 bases, with 3 bases spanning the gap. The CDR3 is 15 amino acids. The germline CDR1 and CDR2 sequences are LGHDT and YNNKEL (reference sequence). CDR3 amino acids: CASSQDYSGANVLTF. The CDR3, as DNA: TGTGCCAGCAGCCAAGATTACTCTGGGGCCAACGTCCTGACTTTC.

The chain links TRBV28 to TRBJ1-5, with TRBD1 matching over 10 bases. In germline, CDR1 is MDHEN, CDR2 SYDVKM. The CDR3 has 18 residues. V gave up 6 bases and J gave up 2 bases; unmatched junction bases: 13. The CDR3 loop is CASSLDRGRLGGNQPQHF. CDR3 bases: TGTGCCAGCAGCCTCGACAGGGGGCGGCTTGGTGGCAATCAGCCCCAGCATTTT.

This chain connects TRBV5-5 to TRBJ1-2; no reliable D call. Trimming removed 0 bases at V and 7 bases at J, with 10 bases between. Germline loops: CDR1 SGHKS, CDR2 YYEKEE (reference sequence). The CDR3 runs 13 residues. CDR3 sequence (DNA): TGTGCCAGCAGCTTGGGTCCAGGTCGTGGCTACACCTTC. Its protein product is CASSLGPGRGYTF.

The chain couples TRBV6-2 or TRBV6-3 to TRBJ1-6; D perhaps matches TRBD1 (5 bases). Per the germline V gene, CDR1 is MNHEY and CDR2 is SVGEGT. The CDR3 spans 17 residues. Trimming pared 0 bases from V and 7 bases from J, leaving 16 bases between. The CDR3 spells CASSYSTGGMKNSPLHF. In DNA, the CDR3 is TGTGCCAGCAGTTACTCGACTGGGGGGATGAAAAATTCACCCCTCCACTTT.

The chain carries TRBV30 and TRBJ1-4, with unresolved D. The CDR3 sequence is 14 residues long. Germline V gene sequence: CDR1 GTSNPN, CDR2 SVGIG (reference sequence). Between the trimmed V and J ends, which lost 4 bases and 8 bases, there was a span of 17 bases. CDR3 sequence (DNA): TGTGCCTGGACCGTCCGGACCCGCGGGGAAAAACTGTTTTTT. Translating gives CAWTVRTRGEKLFF.

The chain combines TRBV6-5 with TRBJ1-2; TRBD1 matches at 9 bases. Germline values: CDR1 MNHEY, CDR2 SVGAGI. The CDR3 is 15 residues long. The V segment lost 6 bases and the J segment 6 bases; nucleotides outside the gene matches: 11. The CDR3 loop is CASRRQGVTGNGYTF. CDR3 coding DNA: TGTGCCAGCAGAAGACAGGGGGTGACCGGTAATGGCTACACCTTC.

This clone was counted only a few times. The chain has TRBV30 and TRBJ1-6, with D possibly matching TRBD1 (6 bases). CDR1 is GTSNPN, CDR2 SVGIG, per germline (reference sequence). CDR3 length: 12 residues. Trimming removed 3 bases at V and 10 bases at J, with 10 bases between. The CDR3 nucleotides read TGTGCCTGGAGAGGGGGAGACTCACCCCTCCACTTT. Protein sequence: CAWRGGDSPLHF.

The chain uses TRBV3-1 (or the pseudogene TRBV3-2) and TRBJ2-7; TRBD2 matches at 10 bases. This CDR3 spans 14 amino acids. Germline V gives CDR1 LGHDT, CDR2 YNNKEL (reference sequence). J was trimmed by 9 bases and V by 3 bases; bases with no gene match: 8. The CDR3 sequence: CASSHSGGPSVQYF. The CDR3 nucleotides are TGTGCCAGCAGCCATAGCGGGGGGCCTTCGGTGCAGTACTTC.

CDR3 bases: TGTGCCAGTAGTATCTTAAAGCGGGGTGAGCAGTTCTTC. Its protein product is CASSILKRGEQFF. The chain links TRBV19 to TRBJ2-1, with 7 bases aligning to TRBD2. This CDR3 comprises 13 residues. The junction had 5 bases not matched to a gene; V was cut back by 3 bases and J by 9 bases. Per the germline V gene, CDR1 is LNHDA and CDR2 is SQIVND (reference sequence).

The chain has TRBV28 and TRBJ2-3, with TRBD1 matching 8 bases. The CDR3 loop spans 14 amino acids. CDR1 and CDR2 from the germline V gene are MDHEN and SYDVKM. V shed 4 bases and J 5 bases; nucleotides not matched to a gene: 5. CDR3 sequence reads: CASSSGQVQDTQYF. As DNA, the CDR3 is TGTGCCAGCAGTTCGGGACAGGTCCAAGATACGCAGTATTTT. Complete variable domain (other parts from reference TRBV28 and TRBJ2-3): DVKVTQSSRYLVKRTGEKVFLECVQDMDHENMFWYRQDPGLGLRLIYFSYDVKMKEKGDIPEGYSVSREKKERFSLILESASTNQTSMYLCASSSGQVQDTQYFGPGTRLTVL.

The chain joins TRBV28 to TRBJ1-2; 8 bases line up with TRBD1. CDR3 length: 15 amino acids. The germline gives CDR1 MDHEN, CDR2 SYDVKM. Trimming at V came to 6 bases and at J to 4 bases, leaving 10 bases not matched to a gene. The CDR3 loop reads CASSPAWTGSYGYTF. The DNA of the CDR3 is TGTGCCAGCAGCCCTGCCTGGACAGGGAGCTATGGCTACACCTTC.